Below, one T cell receptor beta chain is given with its context. Measured with immunoSEQ multiplex PCR; TCRdb has only the in-frame clones, and not every one. The sample has approximately 150,000 clones; roughly 80% are singletons. This CDR3 is 14 amino acids long. Trimming took 7 bases from V and 2 from J, leaving 15 bases between them. CDR1 SGDLS and CDR2 YYNGEE come from the germline V gene. The data are from a study of blood T cell repertoires in COVID-19. Study-wide context: Sites across the United States, Italy and Spain contributed samples from acute and convalescent COVID-19. PBMCs, B-cell-depleted T cells, or T cells provided the cDNA or gDNA that made up the material.

The genes are TRBV9 and TRBJ1-1, with D possibly matching TRBD1 (6 bases). This TCR came from a man aged 60 to 69 with acute or convalescent COVID-19. The sample was peripheral blood. The CDR3 sequence: CASGGAGRNTEAFF. As DNA, the CDR3 is TGTGCCAGCGGGGGGGCGGGGAGAAACACTGAAGCTTTCTTT.